The TCR beta chain under discussion was sequenced for a study of Graves' ophthalmopathy and Graves' hyperthyroidism. As the template, RNA transcripts were used to amplify TCR beta CDR3 regions. RT-PCR was first run with HTBI primers, then multiplex PCR in a second round. TCRdb reanalysed the multiplex PCR reads using MiXCR and keeps one entry per CDR3 protein. Altogether under 350,000 distinct CDR3 sequences are present, roughly a sixth being singletons, with the ten largest covering roughly an eighth. V shed 7 bases and J shed 1 base, with 10 bases lying between them. From germline, CDR1 is SNHLY and CDR2 FYNNEI. This CDR3 has 13 residues. This clonotype was seen repeatedly, ten times or more.

What was sequenced was peripheral blood. The chain employs TRBV2 and TRBJ1-1; D call uncertain. This receptor was taken from an adult man with Graves' ophthalmopathy. The CDR3 region is CASIYPGNTEAFF. CDR3 DNA: TGTGCCAGCATTTATCCAGGGAACACTGAAGCTTTCTTT. Using reference TRBV2 and TRBJ1-1 for the parts outside the CDR3, the full variable domain is EPEVTQTPSHQVTQMGQEVILRCVPISNHLYFYWYRQILGQKVEFLVSFYNNEISEKSEIFDDQFSVERPDGSNFTLKIRSTKLEDSAMYFCASIYPGNTEAFFGQGTRLTVV.